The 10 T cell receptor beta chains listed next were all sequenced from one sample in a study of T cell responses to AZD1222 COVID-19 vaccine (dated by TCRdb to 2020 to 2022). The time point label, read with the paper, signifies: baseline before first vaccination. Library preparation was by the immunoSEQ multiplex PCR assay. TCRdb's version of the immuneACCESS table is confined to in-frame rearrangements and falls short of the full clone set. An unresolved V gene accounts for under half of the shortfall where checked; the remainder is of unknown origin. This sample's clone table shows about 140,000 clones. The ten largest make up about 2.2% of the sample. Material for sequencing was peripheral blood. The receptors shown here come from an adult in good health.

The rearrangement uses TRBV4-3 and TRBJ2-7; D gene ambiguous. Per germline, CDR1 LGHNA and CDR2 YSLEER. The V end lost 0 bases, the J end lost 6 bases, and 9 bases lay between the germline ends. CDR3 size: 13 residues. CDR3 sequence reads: CASSQEAWGEQYF. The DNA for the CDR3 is TGCGCCAGCAGCCAAGAGGCCTGGGGCGAGCAGTACTTC.

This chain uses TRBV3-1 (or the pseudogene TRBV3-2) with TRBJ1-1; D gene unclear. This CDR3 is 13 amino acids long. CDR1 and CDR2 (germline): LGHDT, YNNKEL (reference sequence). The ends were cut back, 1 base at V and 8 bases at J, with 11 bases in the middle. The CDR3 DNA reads TGTGCCAGCAGCCAAGCGAGGGTGTCCGAAGCTTTCTTT. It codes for CASSQARVSEAFF.

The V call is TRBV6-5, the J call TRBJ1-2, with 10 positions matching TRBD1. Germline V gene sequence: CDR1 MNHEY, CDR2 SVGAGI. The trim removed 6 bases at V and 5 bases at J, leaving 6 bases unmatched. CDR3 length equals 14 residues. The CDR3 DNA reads TGTGCCAGCAGACCGGGACAGGGGCATTATGGCTACACCTTC. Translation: CASRPGQGHYGYTF.

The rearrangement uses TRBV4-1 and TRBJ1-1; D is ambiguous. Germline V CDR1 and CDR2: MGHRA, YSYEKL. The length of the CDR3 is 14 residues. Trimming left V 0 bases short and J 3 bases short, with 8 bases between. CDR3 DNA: TGCGCCAGCAGCCAAGATGGACGTTACACTGAAGCTTTCTTT. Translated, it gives CASSQDGRYTEAFF.

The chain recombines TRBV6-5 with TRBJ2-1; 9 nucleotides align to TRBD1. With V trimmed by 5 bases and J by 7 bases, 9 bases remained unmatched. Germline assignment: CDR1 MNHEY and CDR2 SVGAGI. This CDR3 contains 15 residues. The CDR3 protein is CASSPTGTGSNEQFF. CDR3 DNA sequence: TGTGCCAGCAGTCCTACCGGGACAGGGTCGAATGAGCAGTTCTTC.

CDR3 loop: CASSPGGTGGFNEQYF. The DNA of the CDR3 is TGCGCCAGCAGCCCTGGAGGGACAGGGGGTTTTAATGAGCAGTACTTC. The chain is built from TRBV5-1 and TRBJ2-7, with TRBD1 matching over 11 bases. Germline V gene lookup returns CDR1 SGHRS and CDR2 YFSETQ. The CDR3 extends over 16 amino acids. Trimming took 4 bases from V and 7 from J; bases not matched to a gene: 13.

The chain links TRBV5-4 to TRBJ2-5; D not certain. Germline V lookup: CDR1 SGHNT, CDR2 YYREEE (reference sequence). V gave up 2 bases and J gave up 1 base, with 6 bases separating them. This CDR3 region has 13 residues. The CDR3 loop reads CASSFFSQETQYF. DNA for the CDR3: TGTGCCAGCAGCTTCTTCAGCCAAGAGACCCAGTACTTC.

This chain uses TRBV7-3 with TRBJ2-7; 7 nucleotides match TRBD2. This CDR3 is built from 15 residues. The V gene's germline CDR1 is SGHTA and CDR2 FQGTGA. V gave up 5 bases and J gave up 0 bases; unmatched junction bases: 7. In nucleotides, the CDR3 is TGTGCCAGCAGCCTACAAGCGGGATTCTCCTACGAGCAGTACTTC. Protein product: CASSLQAGFSYEQYF.

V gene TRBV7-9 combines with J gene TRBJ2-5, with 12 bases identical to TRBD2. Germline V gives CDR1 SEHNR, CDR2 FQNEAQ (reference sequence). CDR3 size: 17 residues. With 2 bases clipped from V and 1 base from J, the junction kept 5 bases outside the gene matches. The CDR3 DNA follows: TGTGCCAGCAGCTTATTAACTAGCGGGGGGATCCAAGAGACCCAGTACTTC. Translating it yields CASSLLTSGGIQETQYF.

The CDR3 coding sequence is TGTGCCAGCAGCTTGGGCAGGGGGTTGGTCCGGGCGGAAAAACTGTTTTTT. Encoded protein: CASSLGRGLVRAEKLFF. The chain carries TRBV11-2 and TRBJ1-4; 7 bases are a match to TRBD1. The CDR3 spans 17 residues. Germline CDR1 reads SGHAT; CDR2 reads FQNNGV. V lost 3 bases to trimming and J lost 8 bases; unmatched junction nucleotides: 15. Full variable domain (rest looked up from reference TRBV11-2 and TRBJ1-4): EAGVAQSPRYKIIEKRQSVAFWCNPISGHATLYWYQQILGQGPKLLIQFQNNGVVDDSQLPKDRFSAERLKGVDSTLKIQPAKLEDSAVYLCASSLGRGLVRAEKLFFGSGTQLSVL.